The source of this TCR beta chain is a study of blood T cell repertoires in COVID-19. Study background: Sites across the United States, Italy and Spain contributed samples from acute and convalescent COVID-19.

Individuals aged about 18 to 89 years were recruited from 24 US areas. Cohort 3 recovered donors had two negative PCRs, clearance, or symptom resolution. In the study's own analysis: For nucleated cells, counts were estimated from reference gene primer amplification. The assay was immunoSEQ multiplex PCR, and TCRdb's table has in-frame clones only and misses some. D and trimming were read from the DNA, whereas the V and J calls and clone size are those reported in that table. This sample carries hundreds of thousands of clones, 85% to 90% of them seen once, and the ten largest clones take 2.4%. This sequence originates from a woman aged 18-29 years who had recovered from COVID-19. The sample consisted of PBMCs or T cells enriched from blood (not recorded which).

CDR3 residues: CASRAALGQGFNSPLHF. The CDR3 DNA is TGTGCCAGCAGGGCGGCTCTGGGACAGGGATTTAATTCACCCCTCCACTTT. The genes are TRBV25-1 and TRBJ1-6; TRBD1 matches at 9 bases. The germline V gene encodes CDR1 MGHDK and CDR2 SYGVNS. CDR3 length: 17 residues. V dropped 6 bases and J dropped 6; count of bases not matched to a gene: 12.